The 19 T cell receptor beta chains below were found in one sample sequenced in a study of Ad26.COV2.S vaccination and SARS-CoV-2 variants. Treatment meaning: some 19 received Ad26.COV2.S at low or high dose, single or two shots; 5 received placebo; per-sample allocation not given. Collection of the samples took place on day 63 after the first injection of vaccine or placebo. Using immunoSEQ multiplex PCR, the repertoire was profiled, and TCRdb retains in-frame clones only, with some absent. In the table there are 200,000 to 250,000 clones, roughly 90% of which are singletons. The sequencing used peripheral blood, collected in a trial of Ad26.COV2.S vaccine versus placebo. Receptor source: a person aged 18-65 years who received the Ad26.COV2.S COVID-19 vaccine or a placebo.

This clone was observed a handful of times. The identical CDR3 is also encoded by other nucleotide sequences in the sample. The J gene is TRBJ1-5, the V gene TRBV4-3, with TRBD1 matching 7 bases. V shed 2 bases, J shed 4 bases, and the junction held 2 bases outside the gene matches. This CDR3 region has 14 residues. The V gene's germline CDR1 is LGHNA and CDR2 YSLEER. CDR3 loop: CASSQNRGNQPQHF. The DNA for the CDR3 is TGCGCCAGCAGCCAAAACAGGGGTAATCAGCCCCAGCATTTT.

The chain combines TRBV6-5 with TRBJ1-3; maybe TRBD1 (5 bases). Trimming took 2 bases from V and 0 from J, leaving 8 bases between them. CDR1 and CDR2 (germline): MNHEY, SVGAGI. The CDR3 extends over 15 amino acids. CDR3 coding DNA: TGTGCCAGCAGTTACACTCAGGGCTCTGGAAACACCATATATTTT. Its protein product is CASSYTQGSGNTIYF.

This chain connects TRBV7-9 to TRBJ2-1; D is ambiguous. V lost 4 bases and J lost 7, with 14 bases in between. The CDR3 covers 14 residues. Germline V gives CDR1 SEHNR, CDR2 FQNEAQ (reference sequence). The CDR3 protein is CASSWPAARNEQFF. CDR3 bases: TGTGCCAGCAGCTGGCCCGCAGCTCGAAATGAGCAGTTCTTC.

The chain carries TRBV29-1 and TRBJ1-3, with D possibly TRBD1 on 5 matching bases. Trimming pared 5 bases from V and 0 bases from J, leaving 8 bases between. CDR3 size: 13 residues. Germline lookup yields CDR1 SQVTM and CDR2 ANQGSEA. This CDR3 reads CSVQDISGNTIYF. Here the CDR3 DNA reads TGCAGCGTTCAGGACATCTCTGGAAACACCATATATTTT.

The CDR3 coding sequence is TGTGCCAGCAGTGGCGGACGGTTTAACTATGGCTACACCTTC. Translation gives CASSGGRFNYGYTF. V and J are TRBV27 and TRBJ1-2; the D is unclear. The CDR3 contains 14 residues. Germline V CDR1 and CDR2: MNHEY, SMNVEV (reference sequence). The ends were cut back, 5 bases at V and 1 base at J, with 11 bases in the middle.

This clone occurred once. CDR3 loop: CASSNAMSYEQYF. The CDR3 DNA sequence: TGTGCCAGCAGCAACGCGATGTCCTACGAGCAGTACTTC. V and J are TRBV6-2 or TRBV6-3 and TRBJ2-7; D ambiguous. V was clipped by 6 bases and J by 1 base, with 10 bases between them. The CDR3 is made up of 13 amino acids. Germline CDR1 MNHEY, CDR2 SVGEGT.

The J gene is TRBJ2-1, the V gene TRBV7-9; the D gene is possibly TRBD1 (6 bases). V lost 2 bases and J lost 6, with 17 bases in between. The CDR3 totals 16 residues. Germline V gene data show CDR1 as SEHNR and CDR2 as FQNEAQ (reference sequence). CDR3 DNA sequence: TGTGCCAGCAGCTTAAACCCGGGCTTAGGGGGCAATGAGCAGTTCTTC. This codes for CASSLNPGLGGNEQFF. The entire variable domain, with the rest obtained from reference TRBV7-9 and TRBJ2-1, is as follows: DTGVSQNPRHKITKRGQNVTFRCDPISEHNRLYWYRQTLGQGPEFLTYFQNEAQLEKSRLLSDRFSAERPKGSFSTLEIQRTEQGDSAMYLCASSLNPGLGGNEQFFGPGTRLTVL.

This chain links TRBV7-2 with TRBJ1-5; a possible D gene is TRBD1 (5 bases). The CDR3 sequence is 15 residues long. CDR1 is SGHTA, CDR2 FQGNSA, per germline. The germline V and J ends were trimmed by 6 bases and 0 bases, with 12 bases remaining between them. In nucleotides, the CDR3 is TGTGCCAGCAGGCGTGCAGGGAATAGCAATCAGCCCCAGCATTTT. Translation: CASRRAGNSNQPQHF. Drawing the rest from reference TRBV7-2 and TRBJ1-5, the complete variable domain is GAGVSQSPSNKVTEKGKDVELRCDPISGHTALYWYRQSLGQGLEFLIYFQGNSAPDKSGLPSDRFSAERTGGSVSTLTIQRTQQEDSAVYLCASRRAGNSNQPQHFGDGTRLSIL.

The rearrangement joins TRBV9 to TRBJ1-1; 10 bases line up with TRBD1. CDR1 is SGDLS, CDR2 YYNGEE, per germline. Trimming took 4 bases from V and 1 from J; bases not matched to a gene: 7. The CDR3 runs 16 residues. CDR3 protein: CASSTARTGGNTEAFF. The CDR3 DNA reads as TGTGCCAGCAGCACCGCTCGGACAGGGGGGAACACTGAAGCTTTCTTT.

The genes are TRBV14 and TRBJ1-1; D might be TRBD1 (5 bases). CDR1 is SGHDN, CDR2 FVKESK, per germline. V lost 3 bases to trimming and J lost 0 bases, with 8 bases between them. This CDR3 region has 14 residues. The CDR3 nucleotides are TGTGCCAGCAGCCAGGGGACTTTGAACACTGAAGCTTTCTTT. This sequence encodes CASSQGTLNTEAFF. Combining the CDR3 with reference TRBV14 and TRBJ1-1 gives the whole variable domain EAGVTQFPSHSVIEKGQTVTLRCDPISGHDNLYWYRRVMGKEIKFLLHFVKESKQDESGMPNNRFLAERTGGTYSTLKVQPAELEDSGVYFCASSQGTLNTEAFFGQGTRLTVV.

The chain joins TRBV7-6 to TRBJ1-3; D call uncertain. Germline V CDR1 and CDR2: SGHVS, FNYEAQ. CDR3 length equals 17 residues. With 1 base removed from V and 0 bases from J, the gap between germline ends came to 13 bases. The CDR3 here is CASSLGSYMSSGNTIYF. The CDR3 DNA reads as TGTGCCAGCAGCTTAGGTAGTTACATGAGCTCTGGAAACACCATATATTTT.

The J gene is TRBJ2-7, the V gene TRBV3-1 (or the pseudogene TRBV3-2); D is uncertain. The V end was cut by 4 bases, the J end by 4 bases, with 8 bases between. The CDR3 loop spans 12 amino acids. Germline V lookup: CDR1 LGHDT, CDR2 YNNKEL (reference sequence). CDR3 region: CASSPLGYEQYF. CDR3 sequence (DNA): TGTGCCAGCAGCCCATTAGGTTACGAGCAGTACTTC.

CDR3 protein: CASSSIQGGAEKLFF. The CDR3 DNA follows: TGTGCCAGCAGTTCCATACAGGGTGGGGCTGAAAAACTGTTTTTT. The V call is TRBV28, the J call TRBJ1-4; a weak D match, TRBD1 (6 bases). V was clipped by 4 bases and J by 7 bases, with 16 bases between them. Germline loops: CDR1 MDHEN, CDR2 SYDVKM. CDR3 length equals 15 residues. Looking up the rest from reference TRBV28 and TRBJ1-4 gives the full variable domain: DVKVTQSSRYLVKRTGEKVFLECVQDMDHENMFWYRQDPGLGLRLIYFSYDVKMKEKGDIPEGYSVSREKKERFSLILESASTNQTSMYLCASSSIQGGAEKLFFGSGTQLSVL.

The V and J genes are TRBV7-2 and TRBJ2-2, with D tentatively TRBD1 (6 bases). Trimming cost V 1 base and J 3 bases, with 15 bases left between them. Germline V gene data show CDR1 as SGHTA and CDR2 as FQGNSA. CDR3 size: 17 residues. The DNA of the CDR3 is TGTGCCAGCAGCTTAGATTCCTACAGGGCACACACCGGGGAGCTGTTTTTT. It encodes CASSLDSYRAHTGELFF.

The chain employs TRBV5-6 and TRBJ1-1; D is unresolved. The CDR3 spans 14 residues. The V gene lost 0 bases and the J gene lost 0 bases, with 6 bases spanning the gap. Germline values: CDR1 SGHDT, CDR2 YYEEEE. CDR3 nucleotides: TGTGCCAGCAGCTTGGCGGATATGAACACTGAAGCTTTCTTT. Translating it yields CASSLADMNTEAFF.

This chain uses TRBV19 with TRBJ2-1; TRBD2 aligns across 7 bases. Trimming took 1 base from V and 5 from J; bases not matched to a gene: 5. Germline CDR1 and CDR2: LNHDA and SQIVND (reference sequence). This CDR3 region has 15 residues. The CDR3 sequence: CASSIVAGEDNEQFF. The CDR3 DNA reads TGTGCCAGTAGTATAGTTGCGGGAGAGGACAATGAGCAGTTCTTC. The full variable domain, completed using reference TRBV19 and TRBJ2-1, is DGGITQSPKYLFRKEGQNVTLSCEQNLNHDAMYWYRQDPGQGLRLIYYSQIVNDFQKGDIAEGYSVSREKKESFPLTVTSAQKNPTAFYLCASSIVAGEDNEQFFGPGTRLTVL.

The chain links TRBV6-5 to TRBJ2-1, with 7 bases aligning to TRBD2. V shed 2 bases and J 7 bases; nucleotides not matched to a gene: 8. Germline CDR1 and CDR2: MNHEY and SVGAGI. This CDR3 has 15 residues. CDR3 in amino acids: CASSYVGAGRNEQFF. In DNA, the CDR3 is TGTGCCAGCAGTTACGTCGGGGCCGGGAGGAATGAGCAGTTCTTC.

For the CDR3, the DNA is TGTGCCAGCAGCTTTAACAGGGCAACTAATGAAAAACTGTTTTTT. Encoded protein: CASSFNRATNEKLFF. This chain connects TRBV11-2 to TRBJ1-4, with D possibly being TRBD1 (6 bases). CDR1 and CDR2 (germline): SGHAT, FQNNGV. V shed 3 bases and J shed 0 bases, with 8 bases lying between them. The CDR3 covers 15 residues.

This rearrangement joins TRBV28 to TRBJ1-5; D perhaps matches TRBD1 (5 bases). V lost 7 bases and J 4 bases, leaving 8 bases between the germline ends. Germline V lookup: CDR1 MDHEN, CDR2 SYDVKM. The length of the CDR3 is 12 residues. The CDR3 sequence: CASMSGNQPQHF. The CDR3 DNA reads TGTGCCAGCATGTCAGGGAATCAGCCCCAGCATTTT.